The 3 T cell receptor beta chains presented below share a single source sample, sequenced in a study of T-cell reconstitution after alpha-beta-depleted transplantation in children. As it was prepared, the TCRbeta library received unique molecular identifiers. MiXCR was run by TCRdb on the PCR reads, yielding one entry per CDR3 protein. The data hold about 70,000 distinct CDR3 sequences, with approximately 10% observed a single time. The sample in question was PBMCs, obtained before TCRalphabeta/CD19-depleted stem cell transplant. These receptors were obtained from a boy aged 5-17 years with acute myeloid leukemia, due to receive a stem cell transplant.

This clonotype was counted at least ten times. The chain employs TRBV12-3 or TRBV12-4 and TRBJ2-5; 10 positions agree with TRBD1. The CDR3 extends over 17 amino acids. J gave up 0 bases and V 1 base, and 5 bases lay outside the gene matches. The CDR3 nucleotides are TGTGCCAGCAGTTTAGAATCGGGACAGGGGTACCAAGAGACCCAGTACTTC. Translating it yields CASSLESGQGYQETQYF.

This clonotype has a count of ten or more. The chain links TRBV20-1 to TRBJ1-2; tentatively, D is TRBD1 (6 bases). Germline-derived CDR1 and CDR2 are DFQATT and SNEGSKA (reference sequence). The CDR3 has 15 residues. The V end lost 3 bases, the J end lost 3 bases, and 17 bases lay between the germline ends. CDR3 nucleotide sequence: TGCAGTGCTAGGGGGGGTGTAGGGGGTTACTATGGCTACACCTTC. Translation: CSARGGVGGYYGYTF.

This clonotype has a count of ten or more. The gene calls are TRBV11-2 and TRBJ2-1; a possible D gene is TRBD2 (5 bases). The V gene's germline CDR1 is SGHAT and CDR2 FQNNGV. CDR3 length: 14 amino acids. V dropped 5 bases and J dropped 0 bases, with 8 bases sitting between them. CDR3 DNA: TGTGCCAGCAGCGACCGGGGCTCCTACAATGAGCAGTTCTTC. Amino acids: CASSDRGSYNEQFF.